In its sample, the clone carrying this T cell receptor beta chain was seen many times. What it binds is not known. These data originate in a study of T-cell reconstitution after alpha-beta-depleted transplantation in children. Study-wide results and caveats: Surviving recipient cells, namely T cells and thymic progenitors, were the source of high day-60 TCRbeta diversity in some patients.

CDR1 and CDR2 from the germline V gene are MNHEY and SVGAGI. The CDR3 runs to 11 residues. V was pared by 6 bases and J by 3 bases, with 6 bases between. Unique molecular identifiers were built into the TCRbeta library. TCRdb re-called the PCR reads with MiXCR, one entry per CDR3 protein. The sample carries approximately 230,000 distinct CDR3 sequences, roughly a quarter recorded once. This TCR came from a female patient aged 2-15 years who had a stem cell transplant for congenital amegakaryocytic thrombocytopenia, so the T cells may come from the graft donor. Sequencing used PBMCs, mostly from graft donor cells, obtained 360 days after TCRalphabeta/CD19-depleted stem cell transplant. The V gene is TRBV6-5, the J gene TRBJ2-7, with D unresolved. As DNA, the CDR3 is TGTGCCAGCAGAGATCTCTACGAGCAGTACTTC. Its translation is CASRDLYEQYF.